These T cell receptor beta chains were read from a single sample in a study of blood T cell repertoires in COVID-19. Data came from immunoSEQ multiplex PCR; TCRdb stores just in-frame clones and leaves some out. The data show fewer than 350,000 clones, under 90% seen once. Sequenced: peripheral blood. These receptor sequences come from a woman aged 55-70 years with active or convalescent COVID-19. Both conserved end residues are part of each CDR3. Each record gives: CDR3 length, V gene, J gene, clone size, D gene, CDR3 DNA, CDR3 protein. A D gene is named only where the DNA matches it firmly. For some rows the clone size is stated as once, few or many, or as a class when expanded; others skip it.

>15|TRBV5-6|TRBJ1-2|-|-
TGTGCCAGCAGCTTGCTCCGGGAGACCATCTATGGCTACACCTTC
CASSLLRETIYGYTF
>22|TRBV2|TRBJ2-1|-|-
TGTGCCAGCAGTGAATCCCCTGGGGTTTGGCGGGGGCTGTCAAGCTCCTACAATGAGCAGTTCTTC
CASSESPGVWRGLSSSYNEQFF
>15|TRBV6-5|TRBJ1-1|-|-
TGTGCCAGCAGTCTACTAGGGTTTCGGCACACTGAAGCTTTCTTT
CASSLLGFRHTEAFF
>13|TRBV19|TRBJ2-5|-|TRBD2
TGTGCCAGTAGTCGGGGGGTCACAGAGACCCAGTACTTC
CASSRGVTETQYF
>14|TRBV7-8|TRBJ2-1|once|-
TGTGCCAGCAGCTTAGCTCTTCGCTACAATGAGCAGTTCTTC
CASSLALRYNEQFF
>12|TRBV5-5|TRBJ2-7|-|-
TGTGCCAGCAGCTGGGGGGACGGCGAGCAGTACTTC
CASSWGDGEQYF
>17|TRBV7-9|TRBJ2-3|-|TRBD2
TGTGCCAGCAGTTTCGATCAGCGGGGTCCTCCCACAGATACGCAGTATTTT
CASSFDQRGPPTDTQYF
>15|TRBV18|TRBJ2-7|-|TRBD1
TGTGCCAGCTCACCAAAGCGTACAGGGGGCTACGAGCAGTACTTC
CASSPKRTGGYEQYF
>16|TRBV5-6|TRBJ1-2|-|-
TGTGCCAGCAGCTTGGGTCGGCGGGGGGCAATCAGTGGCTACACCTTC
CASSLGRRGAISGYTF
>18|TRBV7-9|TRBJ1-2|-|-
TGTGCCAGCAGCTTAGTCCCCGGCGCAGCAGGGGCAACGGATGGCTACACCTTC
CASSLVPGAAGATDGYTF
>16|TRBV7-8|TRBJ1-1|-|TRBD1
TGTGCCAGCAGCCGGGGACAGGGGGTGGAAAACACTGAAGCTTTCTTT
CASSRGQGVENTEAFF
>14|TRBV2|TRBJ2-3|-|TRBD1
TGTGCCAGCAGAAGGGACAGGAGCACAGATACGCAGTATTTT
CASRRDRSTDTQYF
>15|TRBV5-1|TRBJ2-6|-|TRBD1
TGCGCCAGCAGCGGACAGGCCTCTGGGGCCAACGTCCTGACTTTC
CASSGQASGANVLTF
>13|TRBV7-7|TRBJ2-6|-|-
TGTGCCAGCAGCCCTTCTGGGGCCAACGTCCTGACTTTC
CASSPSGANVLTF
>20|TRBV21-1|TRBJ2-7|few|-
TGTGCCAGCAGCAATCGCCTTTTCGGGACTAGCGGCCAGGGCTCCTACGAGCAGTACTTC
CASSNRLFGTSGQGSYEQYF
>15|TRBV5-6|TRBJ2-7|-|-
TGTGCCAGCAGCGCCCGGGACATACTTGTCTACGAGCAGTACTTC
CASSARDILVYEQYF
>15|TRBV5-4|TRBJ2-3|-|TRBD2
TGTGCCAGCAGCTTGAAAGTAGCGGGGTCAGATACGCAGTATTTT
CASSLKVAGSDTQYF
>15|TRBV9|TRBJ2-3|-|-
TGTGCCAGCAGCGTAGAGTCAGGGCCCCCAGATACGCAGTATTTT
CASSVESGPPDTQYF
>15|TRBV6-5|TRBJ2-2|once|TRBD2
TGTGCCAGCACCCACGGGGGGGGGTACACCGGGGAGCTGTTTTTT
CASTHGGGYTGELFF
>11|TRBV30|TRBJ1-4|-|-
TGTGCAGGGGGTTTTAATGAAAAACTGTTTTTT
CAGGFNEKLFF
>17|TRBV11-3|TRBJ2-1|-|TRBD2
TGTGCCAGCAGCTTGGGGACAGTTTGGCGGGGGGGCGGTGAGCAGTTCTTC
CASSLGTVWRGGGEQFF
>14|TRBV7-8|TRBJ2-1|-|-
TGTGCCAGCAGCTTAGCTAGCGGTGCGGGTAAGCAGTTCTTC
CASSLASGAGKQFF
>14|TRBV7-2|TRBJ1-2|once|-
TGTGCCAGCAGCTTACTTTCCGGGTTCTTTGGCTACACCTTC
CASSLLSGFFGYTF
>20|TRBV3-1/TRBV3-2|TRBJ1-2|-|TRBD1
TGTGCCAGCAGCCAGCCTTTCGGGACAGGGAAGCCGCCGAGGGGCTATGGCTACACCTTC
CASSQPFGTGKPPRGYGYTF
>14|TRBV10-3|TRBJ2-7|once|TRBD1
TGTGCCATCAGGTCCGGGACAGGGGCCTACGAGCAGTACTTC
CAIRSGTGAYEQYF
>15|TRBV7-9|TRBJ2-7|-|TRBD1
TGTGCCAGCAGCCCACCGGGACAGGGGACTTACGAGCAGTACTTC
CASSPPGQGTYEQYF